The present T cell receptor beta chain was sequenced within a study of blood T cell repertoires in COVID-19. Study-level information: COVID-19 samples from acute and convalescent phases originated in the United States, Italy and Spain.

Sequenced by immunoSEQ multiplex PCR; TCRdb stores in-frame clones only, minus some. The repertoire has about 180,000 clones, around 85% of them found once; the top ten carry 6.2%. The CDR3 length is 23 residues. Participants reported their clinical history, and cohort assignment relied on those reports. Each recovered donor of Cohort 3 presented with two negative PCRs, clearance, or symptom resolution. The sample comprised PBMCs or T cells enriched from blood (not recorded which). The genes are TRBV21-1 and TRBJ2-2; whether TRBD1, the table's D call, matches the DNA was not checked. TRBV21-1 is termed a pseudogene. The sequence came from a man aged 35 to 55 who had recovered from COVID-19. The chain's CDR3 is CASSKGGTGVCGVPPGNTGELFF. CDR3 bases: TGTGCCAGCAGCAAAGGCGGGACAGGTGTGTGTGGTGTCCCCCCGGGGAACACCGGGGAGCTGTTTTTT.